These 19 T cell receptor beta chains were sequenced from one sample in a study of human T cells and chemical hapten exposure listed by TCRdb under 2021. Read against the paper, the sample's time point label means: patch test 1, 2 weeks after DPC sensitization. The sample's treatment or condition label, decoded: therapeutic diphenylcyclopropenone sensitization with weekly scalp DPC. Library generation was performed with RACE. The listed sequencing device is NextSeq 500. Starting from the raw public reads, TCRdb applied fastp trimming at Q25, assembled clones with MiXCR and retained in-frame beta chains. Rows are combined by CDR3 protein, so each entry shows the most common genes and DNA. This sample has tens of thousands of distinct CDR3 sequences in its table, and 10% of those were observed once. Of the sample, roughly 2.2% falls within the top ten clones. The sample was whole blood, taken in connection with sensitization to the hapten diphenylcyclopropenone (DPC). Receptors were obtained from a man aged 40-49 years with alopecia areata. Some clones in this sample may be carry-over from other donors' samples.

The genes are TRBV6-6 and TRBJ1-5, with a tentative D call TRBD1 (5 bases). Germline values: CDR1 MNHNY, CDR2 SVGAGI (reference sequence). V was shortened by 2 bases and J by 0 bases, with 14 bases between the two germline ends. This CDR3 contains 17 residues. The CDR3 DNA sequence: TGTGCCAGCAGTTACCCGGGGGGAGGGAATAGCAATCAGCCCCAGCATTTT. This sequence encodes CASSYPGGGNSNQPQHF.

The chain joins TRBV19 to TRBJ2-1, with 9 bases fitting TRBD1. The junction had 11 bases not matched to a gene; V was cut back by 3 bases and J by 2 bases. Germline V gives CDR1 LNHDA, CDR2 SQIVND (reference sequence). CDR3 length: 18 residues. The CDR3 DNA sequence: TGTGCCAGTAGTATGGGGGACAGGGCCTGGGGCCCCTACAATGAGCAGTTCTTC. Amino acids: CASSMGDRAWGPYNEQFF.

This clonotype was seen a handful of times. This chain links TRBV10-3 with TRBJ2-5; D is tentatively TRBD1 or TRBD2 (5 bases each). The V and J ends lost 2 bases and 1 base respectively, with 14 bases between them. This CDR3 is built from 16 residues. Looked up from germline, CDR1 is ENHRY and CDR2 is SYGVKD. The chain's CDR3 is CAISEPSSGPQETQYF. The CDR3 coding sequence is TGTGCCATCAGTGAGCCCTCCTCGGGACCCCAAGAGACCCAGTACTTC.

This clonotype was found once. Here the CDR3 reads CASPHSTGRDKNIQYF. The CDR3 coding sequence is TGCGCCAGCCCTCATTCGACAGGGAGGGACAAAAACATTCAGTACTTC. This chain connects TRBV5-1 to TRBJ2-4, with D perhaps given as TRBD1 or TRBD2 (7 bases each). V was shortened by 7 bases and J by 3 bases, with 20 bases between the two germline ends. The germline V gene has CDR1 SGHRS and CDR2 YFSETQ. The CDR3 consists of 16 residues.

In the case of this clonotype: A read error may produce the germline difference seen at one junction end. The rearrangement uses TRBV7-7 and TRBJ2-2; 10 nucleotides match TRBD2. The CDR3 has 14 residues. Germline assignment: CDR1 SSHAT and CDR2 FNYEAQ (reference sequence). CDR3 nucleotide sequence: TGTGCTAGCAGCTCTAGCGGGAGAATCGGGGAGCTGTTTTTT. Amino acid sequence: CASSSSGRIGELFF. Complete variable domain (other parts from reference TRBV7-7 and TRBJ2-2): GAGVSQSPRYKVTKRGQDVTLRCDPISSHATLYWYQQALGQGPEFLTYFNYEAQPDKSGLPSDRFSAERPEGSISTLTIQRTEQRDSAMYRCASSSSGRIGELFFGEGSRLTVL.

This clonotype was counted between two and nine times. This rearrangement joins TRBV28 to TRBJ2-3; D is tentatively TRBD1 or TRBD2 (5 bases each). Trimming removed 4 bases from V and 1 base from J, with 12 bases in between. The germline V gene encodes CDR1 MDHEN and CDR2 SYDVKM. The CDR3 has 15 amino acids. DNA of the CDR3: TGTGCCAGCAGTTCGCCAGGGACCCGCACAGATACGCAGTATTTT. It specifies CASSSPGTRTDTQYF.

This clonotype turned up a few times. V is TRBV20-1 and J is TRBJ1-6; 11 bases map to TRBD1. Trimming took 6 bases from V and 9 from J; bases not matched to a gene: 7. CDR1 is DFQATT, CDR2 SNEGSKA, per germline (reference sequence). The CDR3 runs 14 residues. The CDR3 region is CSANSGTGGSPLHF. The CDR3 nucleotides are TGCAGTGCGAATTCCGGGACAGGGGGTTCACCCCTCCACTTT.

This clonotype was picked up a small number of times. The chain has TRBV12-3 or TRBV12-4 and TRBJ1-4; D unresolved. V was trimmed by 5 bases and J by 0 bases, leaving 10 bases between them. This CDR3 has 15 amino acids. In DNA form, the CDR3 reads TGTGCCAGCAGTAGGGAGTTGGCAACTAATGAAAAACTGTTTTTT. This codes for CASSRELATNEKLFF.

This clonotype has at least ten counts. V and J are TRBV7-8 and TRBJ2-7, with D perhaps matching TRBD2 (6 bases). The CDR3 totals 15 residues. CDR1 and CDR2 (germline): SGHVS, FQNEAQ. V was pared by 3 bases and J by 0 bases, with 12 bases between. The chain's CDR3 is CASSLGLPHSYEQYF. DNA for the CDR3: TGTGCCAGCAGCTTGGGACTGCCTCACTCCTACGAGCAGTACTTC.

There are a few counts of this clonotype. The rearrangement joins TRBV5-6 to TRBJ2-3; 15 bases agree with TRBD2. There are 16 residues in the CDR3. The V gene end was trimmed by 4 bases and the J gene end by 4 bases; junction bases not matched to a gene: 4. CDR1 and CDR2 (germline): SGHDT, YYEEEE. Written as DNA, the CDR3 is TGTGCCAGCAGCCAAGGGACTAGCGGGAGGTCAGATACGCAGTATTTT. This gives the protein CASSQGTSGRSDTQYF.

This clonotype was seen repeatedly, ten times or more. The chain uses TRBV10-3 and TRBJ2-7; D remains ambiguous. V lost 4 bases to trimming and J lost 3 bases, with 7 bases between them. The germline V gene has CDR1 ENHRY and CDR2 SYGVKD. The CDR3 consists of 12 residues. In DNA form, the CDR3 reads TGTGCCATCAGTGCGGGTGTCTACGAGCAGTACTTC. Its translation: CAISAGVYEQYF.

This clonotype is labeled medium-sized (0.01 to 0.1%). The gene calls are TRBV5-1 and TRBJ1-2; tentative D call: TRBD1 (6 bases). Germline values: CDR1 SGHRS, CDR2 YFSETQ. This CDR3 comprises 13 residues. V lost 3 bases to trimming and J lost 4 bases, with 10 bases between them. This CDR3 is CASSWDKAYGYTF. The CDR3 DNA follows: TGCGCCAGCAGCTGGGACAAGGCCTATGGCTACACCTTC.

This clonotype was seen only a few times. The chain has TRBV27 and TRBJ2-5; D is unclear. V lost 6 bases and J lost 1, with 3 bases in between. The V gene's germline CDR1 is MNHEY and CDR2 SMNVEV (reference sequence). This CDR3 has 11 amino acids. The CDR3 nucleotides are TGTGCCAGCAGATCCCAAGAGACCCAGTACTTC. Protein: CASRSQETQYF.

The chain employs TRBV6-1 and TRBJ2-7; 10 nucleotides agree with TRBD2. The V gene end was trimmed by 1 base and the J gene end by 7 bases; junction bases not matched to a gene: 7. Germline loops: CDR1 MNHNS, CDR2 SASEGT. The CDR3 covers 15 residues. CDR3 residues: CASSEETSGYREQYF. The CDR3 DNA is TGTGCCAGCAGTGAAGAGACTAGCGGGTATCGGGAGCAGTACTTC.

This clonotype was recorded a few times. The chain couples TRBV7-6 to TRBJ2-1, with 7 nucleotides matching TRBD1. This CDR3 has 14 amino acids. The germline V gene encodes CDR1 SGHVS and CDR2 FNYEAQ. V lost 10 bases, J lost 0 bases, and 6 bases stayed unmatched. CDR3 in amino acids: CATRGGTSYNEQFF. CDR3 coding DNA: TGTGCCACCCGAGGGGGCACCTCCTACAATGAGCAGTTCTTC.

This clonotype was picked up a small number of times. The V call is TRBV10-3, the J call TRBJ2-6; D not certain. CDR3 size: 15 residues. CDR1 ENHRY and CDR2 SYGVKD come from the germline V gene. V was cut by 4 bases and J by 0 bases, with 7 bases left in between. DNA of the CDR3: TGTGCCATCAGTGTCGAGAGCTCTGGGGCCAACGTCCTGACTTTC. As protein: CAISVESSGANVLTF.

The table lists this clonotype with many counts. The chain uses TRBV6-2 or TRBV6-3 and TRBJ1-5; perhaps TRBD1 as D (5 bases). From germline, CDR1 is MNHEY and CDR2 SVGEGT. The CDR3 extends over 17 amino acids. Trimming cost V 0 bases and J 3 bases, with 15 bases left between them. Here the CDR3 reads CASSYSRGGVPNQPQHF. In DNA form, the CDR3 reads TGTGCCAGCAGTTACTCGAGAGGAGGGGTTCCCAATCAGCCCCAGCATTTT.

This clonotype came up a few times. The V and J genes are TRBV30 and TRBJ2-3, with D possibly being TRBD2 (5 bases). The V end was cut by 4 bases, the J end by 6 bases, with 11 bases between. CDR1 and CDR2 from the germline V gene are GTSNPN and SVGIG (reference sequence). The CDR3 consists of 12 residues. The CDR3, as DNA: TGTGCCTGGACAGGCGGCGGGGATACGCAGTATTTT. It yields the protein CAWTGGGDTQYF. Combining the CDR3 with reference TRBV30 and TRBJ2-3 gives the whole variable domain SQTIHQWPATLVQPVGSPLSLECTVEGTSNPNLYWYRQAAGRGLQLLFYSVGIGQISSEVPQNLSASRPQDRQFILSSKKLLLSDSGFYLCAWTGGGDTQYFGPGTRLTVL.

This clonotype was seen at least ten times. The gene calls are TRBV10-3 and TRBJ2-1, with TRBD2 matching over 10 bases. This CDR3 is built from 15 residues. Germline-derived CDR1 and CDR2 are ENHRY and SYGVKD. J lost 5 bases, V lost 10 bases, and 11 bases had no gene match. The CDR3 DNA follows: TGTGCCAGCCAAACTCCGGGACTAGCGAACAATGAGCAGTTCTTC. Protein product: CASQTPGLANNEQFF.